This T cell receptor (beta chain) is from a study of blood T cell repertoires in COVID-19. Study details: Sites across the United States, Italy and Spain contributed samples from acute and convalescent COVID-19.

Germline lookup yields CDR1 SGHAT and CDR2 FQNNGV. The CDR3 runs to 15 residues. Trimming at V came to 1 base and at J to 8 bases, leaving 5 bases not matched to a gene. Generated by immunoSEQ multiplex PCR, the TCRdb table keeps only in-frame clones and is missing some. The table lists more than 200,000 clones, around 86% of them singletons, with roughly 5.6% in the top ten. Sample: peripheral blood. The TCR originated in a woman in her sixties with COVID-19, enrolled during active disease. This chain connects TRBV11-2 to TRBJ1-4; 9 nucleotides line up with TRBD1. DNA of the CDR3: TGTGCCAGCAGCTTAGCCGGGACAGGGTTAGAAAAACTGTTTTTT. Translation gives CASSLAGTGLEKLFF.